This TCR beta chain was retrieved from a study of T cells in Graves' hyperthyroidism and ophthalmopathy. Study findings and constraints: It was a median 6.5 months before onset that the model predicted ophthalmopathy. Ophthalmopathy and stable hyperthyroidism were separated by a 13 V-J model.

Germline assignment: CDR1 MDHEN and CDR2 SYDVKM. CDR3 size: 13 residues. V gave up 1 base and J gave up 6 bases, with 7 bases separating them. This clonotype showed up just a few times. The target antigen is unknown. The source material, RNA transcripts, was used to amplify TCR beta CDR3 regions. A first-round RT-PCR of the TCR CDR3 used the HTBI primer set. TCRdb fed the multiplex PCR reads into MiXCR, producing one record per CDR3 protein. Among over 200,000 distinct CDR3 sequences listed, around 16% were seen once. Sequenced material: blood. The chain combines TRBV28 with TRBJ1-5; D remains ambiguous. The clonotype originates from a man aged 35 to 55 with Graves' hyperthyroidism. As DNA, the CDR3 is TGTGCCAGCAGTTTATCGGGCGGTCAGCCCCAGCATTTT. Its translation: CASSLSGGQPQHF.